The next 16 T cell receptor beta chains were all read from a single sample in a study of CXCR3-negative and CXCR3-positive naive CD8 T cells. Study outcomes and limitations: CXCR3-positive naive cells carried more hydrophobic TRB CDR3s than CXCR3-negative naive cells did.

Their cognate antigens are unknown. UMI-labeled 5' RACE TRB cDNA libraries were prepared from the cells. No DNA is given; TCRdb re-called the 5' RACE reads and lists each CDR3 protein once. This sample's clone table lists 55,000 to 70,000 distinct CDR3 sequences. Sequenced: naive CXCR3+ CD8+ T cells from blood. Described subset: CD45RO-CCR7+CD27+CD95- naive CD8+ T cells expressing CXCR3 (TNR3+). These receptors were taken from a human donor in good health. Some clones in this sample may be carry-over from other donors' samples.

The CDR3 reads CSVEEQISYNEQFF. The chain uses TRBV29-1 and TRBJ2-1. Germline V gene lookup returns CDR1 SQVTM and CDR2 ANQGSEA. This CDR3 is 14 amino acids long.

CDR3 sequence: CASSTSTDTQYF. The chain links TRBV4-3 to TRBJ2-3. Germline CDR1 LGHNA, CDR2 YSLEER. This CDR3 has 12 amino acids.

The CDR3 loop is CASKGDSSYQETQYF. The V gene is TRBV6-2 or TRBV6-3, the J gene TRBJ2-5; TCRdb proposes TRBD1, but this gene call is untestable without DNA. The CDR3 has 15 residues. Germline loops: CDR1 MNHEY, CDR2 SVGEGT.

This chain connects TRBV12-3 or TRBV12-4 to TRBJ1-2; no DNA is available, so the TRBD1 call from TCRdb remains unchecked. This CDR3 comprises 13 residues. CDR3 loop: CASSLTRDSGYTF.

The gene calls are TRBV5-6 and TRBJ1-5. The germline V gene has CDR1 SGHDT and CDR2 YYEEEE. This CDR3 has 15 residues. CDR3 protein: CASSLGQGGSQPQHF.

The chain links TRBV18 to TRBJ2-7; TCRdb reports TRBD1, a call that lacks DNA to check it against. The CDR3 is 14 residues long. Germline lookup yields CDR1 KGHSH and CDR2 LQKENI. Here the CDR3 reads CASSDRVTPYEQYF.

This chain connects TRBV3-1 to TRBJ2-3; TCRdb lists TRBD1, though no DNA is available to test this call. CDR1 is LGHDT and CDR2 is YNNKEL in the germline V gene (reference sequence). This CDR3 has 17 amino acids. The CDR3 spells CASSPPGLGASTDTQYF.

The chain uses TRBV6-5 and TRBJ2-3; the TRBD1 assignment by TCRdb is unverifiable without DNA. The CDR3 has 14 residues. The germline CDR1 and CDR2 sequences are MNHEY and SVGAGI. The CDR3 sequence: CASSALSRGDTQYF.

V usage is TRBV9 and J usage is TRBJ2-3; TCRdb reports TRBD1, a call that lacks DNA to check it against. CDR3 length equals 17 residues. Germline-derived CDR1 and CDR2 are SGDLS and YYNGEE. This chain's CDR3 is CASSEGEKAWRTDTQYF.

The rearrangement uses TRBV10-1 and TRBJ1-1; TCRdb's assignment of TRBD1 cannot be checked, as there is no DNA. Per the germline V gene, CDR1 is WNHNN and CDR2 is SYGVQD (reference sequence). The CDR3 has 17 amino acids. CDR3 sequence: CASEGQGGFGGDTEAFF.

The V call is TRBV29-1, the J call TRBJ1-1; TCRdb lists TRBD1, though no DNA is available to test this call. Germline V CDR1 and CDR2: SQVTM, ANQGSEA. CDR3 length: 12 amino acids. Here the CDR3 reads CSVVTGDRTRLF.

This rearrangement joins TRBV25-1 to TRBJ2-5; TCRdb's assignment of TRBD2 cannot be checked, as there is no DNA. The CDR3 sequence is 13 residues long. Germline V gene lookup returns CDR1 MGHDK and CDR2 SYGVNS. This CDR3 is CASSEPAGETQYF.

The CDR3 is CASRGLAGSYEQYF. The V gene is TRBV28, the J gene TRBJ2-7; TCRdb's D gene call, TRBD2, goes unchecked for lack of DNA. CDR1 is MDHEN, CDR2 SYDVKM, per germline. There are 14 residues in the CDR3.

The CDR3 sequence is CASSLVNQPQHF. This rearrangement joins TRBV7-9 to TRBJ1-5. CDR3 length: 12 amino acids. The V gene's germline CDR1 is SEHNR and CDR2 FQNEAQ (reference sequence).

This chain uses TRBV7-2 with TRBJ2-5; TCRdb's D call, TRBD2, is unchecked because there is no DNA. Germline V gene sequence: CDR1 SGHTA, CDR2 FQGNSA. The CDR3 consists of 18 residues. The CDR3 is CASSLGVFGGTLTETQYF. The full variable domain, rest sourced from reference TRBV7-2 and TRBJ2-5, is GAGVSQSPSNKVTEKGKDVELRCDPISGHTALYWYRQSLGQGLEFLIYFQGNSAPDKSGLPSDRFSAERTGGSVSTLTIQRTQQEDSAVYLCASSLGVFGGTLTETQYFGPGTRLLVL.

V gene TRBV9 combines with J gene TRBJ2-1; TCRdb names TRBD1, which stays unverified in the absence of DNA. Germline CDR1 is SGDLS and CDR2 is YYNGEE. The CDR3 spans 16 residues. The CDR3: CASSETLGRGFNEQFF.